This T cell receptor (beta chain) stems from a study of blood T cell repertoires in COVID-19. The CDR3 length is 14 residues. The V gene lost 4 bases and the J gene lost 7 bases, with 16 bases spanning the gap. Germline CDR1 is SGHDN and CDR2 is FVKESK. Here immunoSEQ multiplex PCR was the method, and the copy in TCRdb shows in-frame clones only, minus some. This table holds some 150,000 clones, roughly 84% found once. The sample taken for sequencing was peripheral blood. This sequence originates from a human donor with acute or convalescent COVID-19. The donor label of this sample is uncertain. V and J are TRBV14 and TRBJ1-2; D is ambiguous. In DNA form, the CDR3 reads TGTGCCAGCAGCCCGGGAGGGAGGAATCTTGGCTACACCTTC. Protein sequence: CASSPGGRNLGYTF. The full variable domain, with the rest looked up from reference TRBV14 and TRBJ1-2, is EAGVTQFPSHSVIEKGQTVTLRCDPISGHDNLYWYRRVMGKEIKFLLHFVKESKQDESGMPNNRFLAERTGGTYSTLKVQPAELEDSGVYFCASSPGGRNLGYTFGSGTRLTVV.